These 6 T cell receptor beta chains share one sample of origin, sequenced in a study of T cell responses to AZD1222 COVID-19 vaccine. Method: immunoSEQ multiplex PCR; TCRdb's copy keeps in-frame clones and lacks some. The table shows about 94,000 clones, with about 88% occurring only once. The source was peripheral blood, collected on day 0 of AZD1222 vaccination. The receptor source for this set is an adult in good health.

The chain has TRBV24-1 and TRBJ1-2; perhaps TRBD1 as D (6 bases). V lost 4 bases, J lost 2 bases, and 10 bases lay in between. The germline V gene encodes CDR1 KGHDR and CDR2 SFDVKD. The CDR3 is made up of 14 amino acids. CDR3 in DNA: TGTGCCACCAGTGAGGACAGAGAAAACTATGGCTACACCTTC. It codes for CATSEDRENYGYTF.

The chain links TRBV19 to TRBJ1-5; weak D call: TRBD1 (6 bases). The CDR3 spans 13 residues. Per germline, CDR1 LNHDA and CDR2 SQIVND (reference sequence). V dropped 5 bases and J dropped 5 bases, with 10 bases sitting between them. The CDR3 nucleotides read TGTGCCAGTAGTGGACAGAGCGATCAGCCCCAGCATTTT. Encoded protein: CASSGQSDQPQHF.

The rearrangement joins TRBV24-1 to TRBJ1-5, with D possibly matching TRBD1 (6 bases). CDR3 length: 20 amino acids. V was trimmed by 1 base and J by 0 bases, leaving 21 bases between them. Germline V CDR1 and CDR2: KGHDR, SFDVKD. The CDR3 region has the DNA TGTGCCACCAGTGATTTATGGGGCAGGGGTCCTCCCTATAGCAATCAGCCCCAGCATTTT. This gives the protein CATSDLWGRGPPYSNQPQHF.

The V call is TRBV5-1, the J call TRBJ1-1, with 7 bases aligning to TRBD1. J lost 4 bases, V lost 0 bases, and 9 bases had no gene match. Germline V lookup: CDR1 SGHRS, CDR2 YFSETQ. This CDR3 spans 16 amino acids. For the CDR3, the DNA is TGCGCCAGCAGCTTGGTGGAGGGGGCGAGCCTCACTGAAGCTTTCTTT. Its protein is CASSLVEGASLTEAFF.

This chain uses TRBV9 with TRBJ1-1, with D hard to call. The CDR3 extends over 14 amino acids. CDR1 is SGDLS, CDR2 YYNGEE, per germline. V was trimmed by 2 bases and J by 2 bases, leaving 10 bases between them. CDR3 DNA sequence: TGTGCCAGCAGCGTCGGAAAGGGAAACACTGAAGCTTTCTTT. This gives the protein CASSVGKGNTEAFF. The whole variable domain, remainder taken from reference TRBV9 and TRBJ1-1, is DSGVTQTPKHLITATGQRVTLRCSPRSGDLSVYWYQQSLDQGLQFLIQYYNGEERAKGNILERFSAQQFPDLHSELNLSSLELGDSALYFCASSVGKGNTEAFFGQGTRLTVV.

CDR3 residues: CASSLIQNYGYTF. CDR3 DNA: TGTGCCAGCAGCTTGATACAGAACTATGGCTACACCTTC. V usage is TRBV5-8 and J usage is TRBJ1-2; D not resolved. V lost 1 base and J 2 bases, leaving 6 bases between the germline ends. From germline, CDR1 is SGHTS and CDR2 YDEGEE. CDR3 length equals 13 residues.